Each of the 16 T cell receptor beta chains below was sequenced from the same sample in a study of shared clonotypes between healthy human individuals. Clones were sequenced by immunoSEQ multiplex PCR, and TCRdb holds only the in-frame ones, with some missing. The data show around 1,900,000 clones, with 93% seen just once and under 2% held by the top ten. Naive CD8 cells were CD45RO-negative, positively selected for CCR7, excluding terminally differentiated effector memory CD45RA+ cells. The sequencing sample was made of naive CD8+ T cells from PBMCs. Receptors originate from a man younger than 35 in good health. Some clones in this sample may be carry-over from other donors' samples.

This clone has only one observation. The V gene is TRBV4-2, the J gene TRBJ2-1; TRBD2 agrees at 11 bases. Trimming removed 3 bases from V and 6 bases from J; junction bases left unmatched: 10. Germline V gene data show CDR1 as LGHNA and CDR2 as YNFKEQ. This CDR3 has 17 amino acids. CDR3 residues: CASSQPRSLAGGNEQFF. Here the CDR3 DNA reads TGTGCCAGCAGCCAGCCGAGGTCTCTAGCGGGAGGCAATGAGCAGTTCTTC.

The chain couples TRBV5-5 to TRBJ2-7; the match to TRBD1 covers 9 bases. From germline, CDR1 is SGHKS and CDR2 YYEKEE (reference sequence). The V and J ends lost 3 bases and 5 bases, in that order; junction bases with no gene match: 6. The CDR3 contains 14 residues. CDR3 in amino acids: CASSWGQGINEQYF. CDR3 nucleotides: TGTGCCAGCAGCTGGGGACAGGGAATCAACGAGCAGTACTTC. Variable domain in full (rest from reference TRBV5-5 and TRBJ2-7): DAGVTQSPTHLIKTRGQQVTLRCSPISGHKSVSWYQQVLGQGPQFIFQYYEKEERGRGNFPDRFSARQFPNYSSELNVNALLLGDSALYLCASSWGQGINEQYFGPGTRLTVT.

This clone was observed a few times. The V call is TRBV29-1, the J call TRBJ1-2; weak D call: TRBD1 (6 bases). Looked up from germline, CDR1 is SQVTM and CDR2 is ANQGSEA. This CDR3 spans 12 amino acids. Trimming cost V 3 bases and J 4 bases, with 9 bases left between them. The CDR3: CSVETDSYGYTF. The DNA of the CDR3 is TGCAGCGTTGAGACGGACAGCTATGGCTACACCTTC.

This chain links TRBV6-1 with TRBJ1-5, with D possibly being TRBD1 (6 bases). The length of the CDR3 is 18 residues. Trimming shortened V by 1 base and J by 5 bases, and 21 bases separated the two germline ends. Per the germline V gene, CDR1 is MNHNS and CDR2 is SASEGT. The CDR3 loop reads CASSEGSPGEEADQPQHF. The CDR3 bases are TGTGCCAGCAGTGAAGGGTCCCCAGGGGAAGAAGCCGATCAGCCCCAGCATTTT.

This clone was counted between two and nine times. The DNA of the CDR3 is TGTGCCAGCAGCTCCTGGACTATGGGCTACGAGCAGTACTTC. Protein: CASSSWTMGYEQYF. The chain joins TRBV13 to TRBJ2-7, with a possible D match to TRBD2 (6 bases). The V gene's germline CDR1 is PRHDT and CDR2 FYEKMQ (reference sequence). V was shortened by 4 bases and J by 3 bases, with 13 bases between the two germline ends. This CDR3 comprises 14 residues.

This rearrangement joins TRBV28 to TRBJ1-2; D is possibly TRBD1 (5 bases). In germline, CDR1 is MDHEN, CDR2 SYDVKM. This CDR3 region has 11 residues. V dropped 10 bases and J dropped 1 base, with 7 bases sitting between them. CDR3 nucleotides: TGTGCCACGACAGATAACTATGGCTACACCTTC. It codes for CATTDNYGYTF.

V is TRBV28 and J is TRBJ2-1, with 9 bases matching TRBD2. The CDR3 sequence is 14 residues long. Germline V gene lookup returns CDR1 MDHEN and CDR2 SYDVKM. V lost 4 bases, J lost 8 bases, and 6 bases stayed unmatched. CDR3 nucleotide sequence: TGTGCCAGCAGTTCTTTAGCGGGAGACTATGAGCAGTTCTTC. This translates into CASSSLAGDYEQFF.

This rearrangement joins TRBV28 to TRBJ2-1; TRBD2 agrees at 13 bases. The CDR3 is 16 residues long. V shed 10 bases, J shed 8 bases, and the junction held 14 bases outside the gene matches. Germline V gene sequence: CDR1 MDHEN, CDR2 SYDVKM. The CDR3 spells CATKSLPGLAGYEQFF. Written as DNA, the CDR3 is TGTGCCACTAAAAGTCTGCCGGGACTAGCGGGATATGAGCAGTTCTTC.

V is TRBV19 and J is TRBJ2-7; D ambiguous. The germline CDR1 and CDR2 sequences are LNHDA and SQIVND (reference sequence). V was trimmed by 3 bases and J by 2 bases, leaving 11 bases between them. CDR3 length: 14 residues. The CDR3 DNA is TGTGCCAGTAGTATTCTCGCGGAACCCTACGAGCAGTACTTC. Translated: CASSILAEPYEQYF.

This clone was seen once. The rearrangement uses TRBV4-2 and TRBJ2-1; 7 bases are a match to TRBD2. The germline gives CDR1 LGHNA, CDR2 YNFKEQ. The CDR3 runs to 14 residues. With V trimmed by 4 bases and J by 7 bases, 7 bases remained unmatched. The CDR3 spells CASSPGGSENEQFF. The DNA for the CDR3 is TGTGCCAGCAGCCCCGGCGGGAGTGAAAATGAGCAGTTCTTC.

The rearrangement uses TRBV13 and TRBJ2-7, with 9 bases fitting TRBD1. The V gene end was trimmed by 4 bases and the J gene end by 5 bases; junction bases not matched to a gene: 9. This CDR3 is 15 amino acids long. Per the germline V gene, CDR1 is PRHDT and CDR2 is FYEKMQ (reference sequence). CDR3 residues: CASSWAQGAEDEQYF. Written as DNA, the CDR3 is TGTGCCAGCAGCTGGGCACAGGGGGCTGAAGACGAGCAGTACTTC.

J is TRBJ2-5 and V is TRBV9; 10 nucleotides line up with TRBD2. This CDR3 spans 15 amino acids. J lost 1 base, V lost 4 bases, and 4 bases had no gene match. Germline V lookup: CDR1 SGDLS, CDR2 YYNGEE. The CDR3 sequence: CASSQRTSGQETQYF. Here the CDR3 DNA reads TGTGCCAGCAGCCAACGGACTAGCGGCCAAGAGACCCAGTACTTC.

The gene calls are TRBV9 and TRBJ2-2; TRBD2 matches at 7 bases. The germline V gene has CDR1 SGDLS and CDR2 YYNGEE. After removal of 4 bases from V and 5 bases from J, the junction contained 8 bases not matched to a gene. This CDR3 spans 15 amino acids. The CDR3 DNA is TGTGCCAGCAGCCCTAGCGGATTGAGGACCGGGGAGCTGTTTTTT. This encodes CASSPSGLRTGELFF.

V and J are TRBV9 and TRBJ1-2, with D perhaps TRBD1 (5 bases). The CDR3 runs 17 residues. V was shortened by 3 bases and J by 3 bases, with 21 bases between the two germline ends. The germline gives CDR1 SGDLS, CDR2 YYNGEE. Here the CDR3 reads CASSARQGVAFHYGYTF. The CDR3, as DNA: TGTGCCAGCAGCGCGAGGCAGGGTGTAGCTTTTCACTATGGCTACACCTTC.

The table lists this clone with a count of one. This chain uses TRBV28 with TRBJ2-7, with 9 bases aligning to TRBD2. The CDR3 is 17 residues long. Germline values: CDR1 MDHEN, CDR2 SYDVKM. Trimming removed 2 bases from V and 3 bases from J; junction bases left unmatched: 11. The CDR3 DNA reads as TGTGCCAGCAGTTTAAGGCTTCGGGCTAGCGGGAACTACGAGCAGTACTTC. Amino acids: CASSLRLRASGNYEQYF. The full variable domain, with the rest looked up from reference TRBV28 and TRBJ2-7, is DVKVTQSSRYLVKRTGEKVFLECVQDMDHENMFWYRQDPGLGLRLIYFSYDVKMKEKGDIPEGYSVSREKKERFSLILESASTNQTSMYLCASSLRLRASGNYEQYFGPGTRLTVT.

V usage is TRBV6-6 and J usage is TRBJ1-2; perhaps TRBD1 as D (5 bases). The CDR3 has 15 amino acids. Germline CDR1 MNHNY, CDR2 SVGAGI (reference sequence). The V end lost 0 bases, the J end lost 3 bases, and 11 bases lay between the germline ends. Written as DNA, the CDR3 is TGTGCCAGCAGTTACTCCAGGGTTGCGGACTATGGCTACACCTTC. Translation: CASSYSRVADYGYTF.